These T cell receptor beta chains were read from a single sample in a study of PD-L1 blockade in urothelial cancer. Sequencing was performed with immunoSEQ multiplex PCR; in TCRdb, only in-frame clones are kept and a portion is missing. The sample yields approximately 39,000 clones, around 81% seen once. The sample was PBMCs, taken around atezolizumab (anti-PD-L1) treatment. Receptors originate from an elderly man with urothelial cancer. Both conserved end residues are part of each CDR3. The order of the fields is V gene, clone size, J gene, D gene, CDR3 protein, CDR3 DNA. A D gene is named only where the DNA matches it firmly. Size tells how often a clone was seen (once, few, many) or the class of an expanded clone, and some rows leave it out.

TRBV19	NA	TRBJ2-6	TRBD1	CASSSSDRGPSSGANVLTF	TGTGCCAGTAGTTCGAGCGACAGGGGCCCCTCCTCTGGGGCCAACGTCCTGACTTTC
TRBV7-9	NA	TRBJ2-5	NA	CASSLAGSKETQYF	TGTGCCAGCAGCTTAGCCGGGTCAAAAGAGACCCAGTACTTC
TRBV30	once	TRBJ1-2	TRBD1	CASTWQTGEEGYTF	TGTGCCTCTACCTGGCAGACAGGGGAGGAAGGCTACACCTTC
TRBV5-1	NA	TRBJ1-1	TRBD1	CASSLGQGVWMNTEAFF	TGCGCCAGCAGCTTGGGACAGGGCGTTTGGATGAACACTGAAGCTTTCTTT
TRBV7-2	once	TRBJ2-7	TRBD2	CASSANRGGFYEQYF	TGTGCCAGCAGCGCCAACCGGGGAGGGTTTTACGAGCAGTACTTC
TRBV19	NA	TRBJ2-2	NA	CASSITRVQGNTGELFF	TGTGCCAGTAGTATTACCCGTGTTCAGGGGAACACCGGGGAGCTGTTTTTT
TRBV5-4	once	TRBJ2-1	TRBD2	CASSLGGLAVYNEQFF	TGTGCCAGCAGCTTGGGGGGACTAGCGGTTTACAATGAGCAGTTCTTC
TRBV19	NA	TRBJ2-3	TRBD2	CASSTPFTSGSTDTQYF	TGTGCCAGTAGTACCCCCTTTACTAGCGGGAGCACAGATACGCAGTATTTT
TRBV27	NA	TRBJ1-5	NA	CASSLFNWEGSNQPQHF	TGTGCCAGCAGTTTATTTAACTGGGAGGGGAGCAATCAGCCCCAGCATTTT
TRBV12-1	NA	TRBJ2-5	NA	CASSFRDRGWETQYF	TGTGCCAGCAGCTTTCGGGACAGGGGGTGGGAGACCCAGTACTTC
TRBV4-3	NA	TRBJ1-1	NA	CASSQDDGGTEAFF	TGCGCCAGCAGCCAAGATGACGGGGGTACTGAAGCTTTCTTT
TRBV29-1	NA	TRBJ2-5	TRBD1	CSARGGGTGGQETQYF	TGCAGCGCCCGAGGGGGGGGGACAGGGGGCCAAGAGACCCAGTACTTC
TRBV5-6	NA	TRBJ2-3	TRBD2	CASSLAGGRAGDTQYF	TGTGCCAGCAGCTTGGCCGGCGGGAGGGCCGGAGATACGCAGTATTTT
TRBV18	NA	TRBJ2-2	NA	CASSPQQNLNTGELFF	TGTGCCAGCTCACCACAACAGAATTTGAACACCGGGGAGCTGTTTTTT
TRBV5-1	NA	TRBJ2-1	NA	CASSLTTGLHEQFF	TGCGCCAGCAGCTTAACAACAGGGTTGCATGAGCAGTTCTTC
TRBV15	once	TRBJ1-4	NA	CATSRQTVNEKLFF	TGTGCCACCAGCCGACAGACGGTAAATGAAAAACTGTTTTTT
TRBV7-9	NA	TRBJ2-5	NA	CASSPAAGQETQYF	TGTGCCAGCAGCCCCGCCGCGGGGCAAGAGACCCAGTACTTC
TRBV5-1	NA	TRBJ2-5	TRBD2	CASSLGIGGFGKETQYF	TGCGCCAGCAGCTTGGGGATCGGGGGGTTTGGCAAGGAGACCCAGTACTTC
TRBV10-1	NA	TRBJ2-5	NA	CASSESLGAEGETQYF	TGCGCCAGCAGTGAGTCGTTGGGAGCCGAGGGAGAGACCCAGTACTTC
TRBV6-5	NA	TRBJ2-7	NA	CASRRDYEQYF	TGTGCCAGCAGGCGGGACTACGAGCAGTACTTC
TRBV4-3	NA	TRBJ1-3	NA	CASSQAPQVSGNTIYF	TGCGCCAGCAGCCAAGCGCCACAGGTCTCTGGAAACACCATATATTTT
TRBV7-8	NA	TRBJ1-2	TRBD1	CASSLAGQGDYGYTF	TGTGCCAGCAGCTTAGCGGGACAGGGAGACTATGGCTACACCTTC
TRBV6-1	NA	TRBJ2-7	TRBD1	CASRNRQGAYEQYF	TGTGCCAGCAGAAACCGACAGGGGGCCTACGAGCAGTACTTC
TRBV9	NA	TRBJ1-1	TRBD1	CASSVGPGQGDTEAFF	TGTGCCAGCAGCGTAGGACCCGGACAGGGGGACACTGAAGCTTTCTTT
TRBV28	few	TRBJ1-4	TRBD1	CASSFTDRRTNEKLFF	TGTGCCAGCAGTTTCACGGACAGGAGAACTAATGAAAAACTGTTTTTT
TRBV5-1	NA	TRBJ2-3	NA	CASAAGASGTDTQYF	TGCGCCAGCGCAGCAGGGGCTAGCGGAACAGATACGCAGTATTTT
TRBV7-2	NA	TRBJ2-2	TRBD2	CASSLGGSGTGELFF	TGTGCCAGCAGCTTGGGGGGGTCGGGCACCGGGGAGCTGTTTTTT
TRBV2	NA	TRBJ1-5	TRBD1	CASSSTGGYQPQHF	TGTGCCAGCAGTTCTACAGGGGGTTATCAGCCCCAGCATTTT
TRBV6-6	NA	TRBJ2-7	NA	CASSYSPSYEQYF	TGTGCCAGCAGTTACTCCCCGAGCTACGAGCAGTACTTC
TRBV7-9	NA	TRBJ1-5	TRBD1	CASSRDSRSQPQHF	TGTGCCAGCAGTCGGGACAGTAGGTCTCAGCCCCAGCATTTT
TRBV6-4	many	TRBJ2-3	TRBD2	CASSAGGTDTQYF	TGTGCCAGCTCCGCGGGGGGCACAGATACGCAGTATTTT
TRBV19	NA	TRBJ2-5	NA	CASRGFQETQYF	TGTGCCAGTCGGGGTTTCCAAGAGACCCAGTACTTC
TRBV19	NA	TRBJ2-5	NA	CASSIRHPPRETQYF	TGTGCCAGTAGTATAAGACATCCCCCCCGTGAGACCCAGTACTTC
TRBV5-4	NA	TRBJ2-4	NA	CASSQQLAKNIQYF	TGTGCCAGCAGCCAACAATTAGCCAAAAACATTCAGTACTTC
TRBV9	NA	TRBJ2-2	NA	CASSVGSGAAGELFF	TGTGCCAGCAGCGTAGGTTCCGGTGCCGCAGGGGAGCTGTTTTTT
TRBV30	NA	TRBJ2-7	NA	CAWSVQQEQYF	TGTGCCTGGAGTGTACAGCAAGAGCAGTACTTC
TRBV7-2	NA	TRBJ2-7	TRBD1	CASSNRDRGVEQYF	TGTGCCAGCAGCAACCGGGACAGGGGAGTCGAGCAGTACTTC
TRBV28	NA	TRBJ1-2	TRBD1	CASSSRTGVYGYTF	TGTGCCAGCAGTTCCCGGACAGGAGTCTATGGCTACACCTTC
TRBV27	NA	TRBJ2-7	NA	CASSHGRGYEQYF	TGTGCCAGCAGTCACGGACGCGGGTACGAGCAGTACTTC
TRBV19	NA	TRBJ2-1	TRBD2	CASRQPQSGRAKDEQFF	TGTGCCAGTAGACAACCCCAGAGCGGGAGGGCCAAAGATGAGCAGTTCTTC
TRBV11-2	once	TRBJ2-5	NA	CASSRAVGGLLTQYF	TGTGCCAGCAGCCGGGCGGTGGGGGGTTTGTTGACCCAGTACTTC
TRBV28	NA	TRBJ2-7	NA	CASSLSGVSSYEQYF	TGTGCCAGCAGTTTATCAGGGGTAAGCTCCTACGAGCAGTACTTC
TRBV29-1	NA	TRBJ2-7	TRBD1	CSVTDRGSTYEQYF	TGCAGCGTAACGGACAGGGGATCGACCTACGAGCAGTACTTC
TRBV11-3	NA	TRBJ2-7	TRBD1	CASSLEGTGGPYEQYF	TGTGCCAGCAGCTTAGAGGGGACAGGGGGACCCTACGAGCAGTACTTC
TRBV28	NA	TRBJ1-5	NA	CASSFPSGVGQPQHF	TGTGCCAGCAGTTTCCCTTCGGGGGTTGGGCAGCCCCAGCATTTT
TRBV5-4	NA	TRBJ2-1	TRBD2	CASSLGTSGSENEQFF	TGTGCCAGCAGCTTGGGGACTAGCGGGAGTGAAAATGAGCAGTTCTTC
TRBV28	NA	TRBJ2-7	NA	CASSGTKDAYEQYF	TGTGCCAGCAGTGGGACAAAGGATGCCTACGAGCAGTACTTC
TRBV19	NA	TRBJ2-7	NA	CASSMNGGAYEQYF	TGTGCCAGTAGTATGAACGGAGGGGCCTACGAGCAGTACTTC
TRBV27	NA	TRBJ1-2	NA	CASSLTTGPYGYTF	TGTGCCAGCAGTTTAACAACAGGGCCCTATGGCTACACCTTC
TRBV27	NA	TRBJ1-4	TRBD1	CASSLRTGLSEKLFF	TGTGCCAGCAGTTTACGGACAGGCCTGAGTGAAAAACTGTTTTTT
TRBV6-5	NA	TRBJ1-2	TRBD1	CASRETGNGGYTF	TGTGCCAGCAGAGAGACAGGGAACGGTGGCTACACCTTC
TRBV12-5	NA	TRBJ2-4	TRBD1	CASGLAGQGNIQYF	TGTGCTAGTGGTTTGGCCGGACAGGGAAACATTCAGTACTTC
TRBV5-1	NA	TRBJ1-1	TRBD1	CASSSTGQNPSLAFF	TGCGCCAGCAGCTCAACGGGACAGAATCCGTCGTTGGCTTTCTTT
TRBV27	NA	TRBJ1-2	NA	CASRTGGSGGYTF	TGTGCCAGCCGTACGGGGGGCTCAGGTGGCTACACCTTC
TRBV29-1	NA	TRBJ2-3	TRBD2	CSVSGTSESTDTQYF	TGCAGCGTTTCCGGGACTAGCGAGAGCACAGATACGCAGTATTTT